This TCR beta chain appears in the sequencing data of a study of blood T cells in healthy people across ages. For this clonotype: The antigen is unknown.

Together with a sample-barcoded 5' primer, a J-beta primer mix was included in a second PCR lasting roughly 6 to 12 cycles. Paired-end reads containing CDR3 totaled no fewer than 2.5 million for each sample. In TCRdb, the 5' RACE reads were re-called with MiXCR into one record per CDR3 protein. The sample includes some 800,000 distinct CDR3 sequences, roughly 25% of them seen just once. Study results and caveats: Long-lived and aged donors differed, with more naive CD4+ cells and higher diversity in the long-lived.

CDR1 and CDR2 (germline): SGHTA, FQGTGA. This CDR3 contains 15 residues. Another study also made use of these data, one on T cells of mothers and their children. That work contributes: All RNA that had been extracted was used for cDNA synthesis at roughly 1.4 ug per 15 ul. Not a single persistent microchimeric T cell clone was detected.

The rearrangement links TRBV7-3 to TRBJ2-7, with 9 bases matching TRBD2. With the DNA end fitting TRBJ2-1 better, the J assignment may be wrong. Sequencing was done on a sample of blood. The origin of this receptor is a boy between 10 and 17 years old in good health. As DNA, the CDR3 is TGTGCCAGCAGCCGCCGACTAGCGGCCTTGGATGAGCAGTTCTTC. Its translation is CASSRRLAALDEQFF.